The 30 T cell receptor beta chains listed next were all sequenced from one sample in a study of blood T cell repertoires in COVID-19. Profiling relied on immunoSEQ multiplex PCR, and the TCRdb table lists in-frame clones only, not all of them. The table has approximately 240,000 clones, just under 85% seen once. Material for sequencing was peripheral blood. The receptors shown here come from a woman in her sixties or seventies with active or convalescent COVID-19.

This chain uses TRBV5-1 with TRBJ2-7; 8 positions match TRBD2. This CDR3 has 15 amino acids. Germline loops: CDR1 SGHRS, CDR2 YFSETQ. V shed 4 bases and J 2 bases; nucleotides not matched to a gene: 8. DNA of the CDR3: TGCGCCAGCAGCCCAGGAGTAGCGGGAACCTACGAGCAGTACTTC. It yields the protein CASSPGVAGTYEQYF.

The chain is built from TRBV2 and TRBJ1-4; 7 bases align to TRBD1. This CDR3 has 15 residues. Germline V gives CDR1 SNHLY, CDR2 FYNNEI. V was clipped by 6 bases and J by 7 bases; unmatched bases: 11. CDR3 sequence (DNA): TGTGCCAGCAGAGCTACAGGGGTGGGAAGTGAAAAACTGTTTTTT. This translates into CASRATGVGSEKLFF.

The V call is TRBV28, the J call TRBJ1-2, with TRBD1 matching 9 bases. Trimming removed 10 bases from V and 2 bases from J; junction bases left unmatched: 11. Per the germline V gene, CDR1 is MDHEN and CDR2 is SYDVKM. The CDR3 has 15 residues. The CDR3 nucleotides are TGTGCCACTTCTGGGCCGGGACAGGGAAACTATGGCTACACCTTC. This codes for CATSGPGQGNYGYTF.

V is TRBV7-4 and J is TRBJ1-2; D gene ambiguous. Germline lookup yields CDR1 SGHVT and CDR2 SQSDAQ. V was cut by 3 bases and J by 0 bases, with 20 bases left in between. This CDR3 has 18 amino acids. Here the CDR3 DNA reads TGTGCCAGCAGCTTGTACGGCCAGGTGGCATTTACTAACTATGGCTACACCTTC. Translation: CASSLYGQVAFTNYGYTF.

V is TRBV25-1 and J is TRBJ2-2; no clear D. The CDR3 is 15 amino acids. V gave up 3 bases and J gave up 4 bases, with 12 bases separating them. CDR1 is MGHDK, CDR2 SYGVNS, per germline. Written as DNA, the CDR3 is TGTGCCAGCAGTGACCCAGGCGTCGGCACCGGGGAGCTGTTTTTT. This codes for CASSDPGVGTGELFF.

This chain joins TRBV24-1 and TRBJ1-2; D perhaps matches TRBD1 (6 bases). The CDR3 covers 13 residues. V shed 5 bases and J shed 3 bases, with 9 bases lying between them. Germline-derived CDR1 and CDR2 are KGHDR and SFDVKD. CDR3 sequence reads: CATSVGADYGYTF. The DNA for the CDR3 is TGTGCCACCAGTGTGGGGGCCGACTATGGCTACACCTTC.

Only one count was recorded for this clone. This rearrangement joins TRBV19 to TRBJ2-3, with 12 bases matching TRBD1. CDR3 length equals 16 residues. Germline V gene data show CDR1 as LNHDA and CDR2 as SQIVND (reference sequence). Trimming cost V 1 base and J 3 bases; bases outside gene matches: 2. CDR3 loop: CASSIGGQGATDTQYF. CDR3 DNA: TGTGCCAGTAGTATAGGGGGACAGGGGGCGACAGATACGCAGTATTTT.

This chain joins TRBV19 and TRBJ2-2; 7 positions agree with TRBD2. CDR3 length: 13 residues. The germline CDR1 and CDR2 sequences are LNHDA and SQIVND (reference sequence). V lost 11 bases, J lost 7 bases, and 10 bases stayed unmatched. The CDR3 DNA follows: TGTGCCTGCTCCGGGACTATAGTCGGGGAGCTGTTTTTT. Protein: CACSGTIVGELFF.

This chain links TRBV19 with TRBJ1-5; D is unresolved. Germline V gives CDR1 LNHDA, CDR2 SQIVND (reference sequence). The CDR3 length is 14 residues. With 6 bases removed from V and 0 bases from J, the gap between germline ends came to 9 bases. The CDR3 DNA follows: TGTGCCAGTAGGCACAGAGATAGCAATCAGCCCCAGCATTTT. Translating it yields CASRHRDSNQPQHF.

V is TRBV4-2 and J is TRBJ2-2; 7 bases agree with TRBD2. After removal of 0 bases from V and 4 bases from J, the junction contained 5 bases not matched to a gene. Germline V gene data show CDR1 as LGHNA and CDR2 as YNFKEQ. The CDR3 is made up of 16 amino acids. The CDR3 region is CASSQEGAGSTGELFF. The DNA for the CDR3 is TGTGCCAGCAGCCAAGAGGGAGCGGGGAGCACCGGGGAGCTGTTTTTT.

V gene TRBV5-4 combines with J gene TRBJ2-7, with 7 positions matching TRBD1. With V trimmed by 4 bases and J by 7 bases, 11 bases remained unmatched. The CDR3 is 14 amino acids. Germline CDR1 is SGHNT and CDR2 is YYREEE (reference sequence). CDR3 loop: CASSNRDRPLEQYF. Here the CDR3 DNA reads TGTGCCAGCAGCAACCGGGACAGACCCTTGGAGCAGTACTTC. The whole variable domain, remainder taken from reference TRBV5-4 and TRBJ2-7, is ETGVTQSPTHLIKTRGQQVTLRCSSQSGHNTVSWYQQALGQGPQFIFQYYREEENGRGNFPPRFSGLQFPNYSSELNVNALELDDSALYLCASSNRDRPLEQYFGPGTRLTVT.

The chain couples TRBV19 to TRBJ1-2; D perhaps matches TRBD1 (6 bases). V was trimmed by 0 bases and J by 8 bases, leaving 10 bases between them. The germline V gene encodes CDR1 LNHDA and CDR2 SQIVND (reference sequence). The CDR3 consists of 13 residues. In nucleotides, the CDR3 is TGTGCCAGTAGTATAGACAGGGGATCAGGCTACACCTTC. It yields the protein CASSIDRGSGYTF.

The genes are TRBV9 and TRBJ1-2, with D tentatively TRBD1 (5 bases). The germline CDR1 and CDR2 sequences are SGDLS and YYNGEE. The CDR3 totals 17 residues. V lost 3 bases and J 4 bases, leaving 22 bases between the germline ends. The CDR3 DNA follows: TGTGCCAGCAGCGCCCCGGTGGGGGGGGTTAGTAGCTATGGCTACACCTTC. Residues: CASSAPVGGVSSYGYTF.

The rearrangement links TRBV18 to TRBJ2-7; 10 nucleotides line up with TRBD1. V trimming: 3 bases; J trimming: 4 bases; junction bases outside the gene matches: 6. CDR3 length: 15 amino acids. Germline V lookup: CDR1 KGHSH, CDR2 LQKENI. The CDR3 nucleotides are TGTGCCAGCTCACCTACCGGGACAGGGGTGTACGAGCAGTACTTC. Translated: CASSPTGTGVYEQYF.

This chain uses TRBV11-2 with TRBJ1-1; 7 positions match TRBD1. This CDR3 contains 16 residues. Germline V CDR1 and CDR2: SGHAT, FQNNGV. V shed 5 bases, J shed 0 bases, and the junction held 9 bases outside the gene matches. The CDR3 bases are TGTGCCAGCAGCCCCCAGGGACAGATCTTGAACACTGAAGCTTTCTTT. Its protein product is CASSPQGQILNTEAFF. The whole variable domain, remainder taken from reference TRBV11-2 and TRBJ1-1, is EAGVAQSPRYKIIEKRQSVAFWCNPISGHATLYWYQQILGQGPKLLIQFQNNGVVDDSQLPKDRFSAERLKGVDSTLKIQPAKLEDSAVYLCASSPQGQILNTEAFFGQGTRLTVV.

The chain couples TRBV5-1 to TRBJ2-3; tentatively, D is TRBD1 (6 bases). V lost 0 bases to trimming and J lost 1 base, with 12 bases between them. Germline CDR1 SGHRS, CDR2 YFSETQ. The CDR3 is made up of 16 amino acids. CDR3 sequence: CASSLVGSGGTDTQYF. CDR3 DNA sequence: TGCGCCAGCAGCTTGGTCGGGTCAGGGGGCACAGATACGCAGTATTTT.

The chain joins TRBV30 to TRBJ1-1; weak D call: TRBD1 (6 bases). Germline V gene data show CDR1 as GTSNPN and CDR2 as SVGIG (reference sequence). The V gene lost 4 bases and the J gene lost 9 bases, with 21 bases spanning the gap. CDR3 length: 14 residues. CDR3 region: CAWTPSGARPQAFF. The CDR3 nucleotides are TGTGCCTGGACCCCTTCAGGGGCGCGACCCCAAGCTTTCTTT.

The chain links TRBV29-1 to TRBJ2-7, with D tentatively TRBD2 (6 bases). The CDR3 loop spans 11 amino acids. Trimming took off 4 bases at V and 3 bases at J, with 7 bases between the two ends. Germline V gene data show CDR1 as SQVTM and CDR2 as ANQGSEA. CDR3: CSVGGDYEQYF. CDR3 sequence (DNA): TGCAGCGTTGGGGGGGACTACGAGCAGTACTTC.

The chain recombines TRBV10-3 with TRBJ2-3; D is ambiguous. Germline CDR1 ENHRY, CDR2 SYGVKD. The CDR3 length is 13 residues. Trimming shortened V by 2 bases and J by 3 bases, and 6 bases separated the two germline ends. DNA of the CDR3: TGTGCCATCAGTGAGCGCCAGACAGATACGCAGTATTTT. Its protein is CAISERQTDTQYF.

The V and J genes are TRBV6-5 and TRBJ1-5; no reliable D call. Looked up from germline, CDR1 is MNHEY and CDR2 is SVGAGI. CDR3 size: 13 residues. Trimming removed 6 bases at V and 3 bases at J, with 9 bases between. CDR3 region: CASSARPNQPQHF. In DNA form, the CDR3 reads TGTGCCAGCAGCGCGCGGCCCAATCAGCCCCAGCATTTT.

CDR3 bases: TGTGCCAGCAGAAACTCAGGGGGTAACACAGATACGCAGTATTTT. Translating gives CASRNSGGNTDTQYF. The chain carries TRBV6-5 and TRBJ2-3; TRBD1 agrees at 7 bases. The CDR3 runs to 15 residues. V dropped 6 bases and J dropped 2; count of bases not matched to a gene: 8. CDR1 MNHEY and CDR2 SVGAGI come from the germline V gene.

The chain carries TRBV7-9 and TRBJ2-7; a weak D match, TRBD2 (6 bases). The CDR3 totals 15 residues. With 3 bases removed from V and 4 bases from J, the gap between germline ends came to 16 bases. Germline assignment: CDR1 SEHNR and CDR2 FQNEAQ (reference sequence). The CDR3 nucleotides are TGTGCCAGCAGCTTGTTAGCGGAGCCGGGGTACGAGCAGTACTTC. It yields the protein CASSLLAEPGYEQYF.

The genes are TRBV11-2 and TRBJ1-1; D might be TRBD1 (5 bases). V lost 8 bases to trimming and J lost 2 bases, with 15 bases between them. The CDR3 sequence is 14 residues long. Germline-derived CDR1 and CDR2 are SGHAT and FQNNGV. In nucleotides, the CDR3 is TGTGCCAGCGCCACTCGGGGGGAAAACACTGAAGCTTTCTTT. This translates into CASATRGENTEAFF.

V is TRBV9 and J is TRBJ2-1; 9 bases agree with TRBD2. Germline CDR1 and CDR2: SGDLS and YYNGEE. The CDR3 has 16 residues. After removal of 4 bases from V and 2 bases from J, the junction contained 7 bases not matched to a gene. The CDR3 region has the DNA TGTGCCAGCAGCTTACGACTAGCGGCACCCTACAATGAGCAGTTCTTC. Translating gives CASSLRLAAPYNEQFF.

This chain joins TRBV29-1 and TRBJ2-1, with a tentative D call TRBD1 (6 bases). Germline values: CDR1 SQVTM, CDR2 ANQGSEA. V shed 5 bases and J shed 5 bases, with 13 bases lying between them. CDR3 size: 13 residues. The CDR3 loop is CSVSGTPHNEQFF. CDR3 coding DNA: TGCAGCGTTTCCGGGACACCTCACAATGAGCAGTTCTTC.

The rearrangement links TRBV6-5 to TRBJ1-1, with 7 bases lining up with TRBD1. The V and J ends lost 6 bases and 4 bases, in that order; junction bases with no gene match: 5. This CDR3 is 13 amino acids long. Germline V gives CDR1 MNHEY, CDR2 SVGAGI. DNA of the CDR3: TGTGCCAGCAGGACGACAGGGAGCACTGAAGCTTTCTTT. Its translation is CASRTTGSTEAFF.

The V gene is TRBV6-6, the J gene TRBJ2-7; TRBD2 aligns across 7 bases. Unmatched junction bases numbered 7, after V lost 0 bases and J lost 2 bases. The CDR3 is made up of 16 amino acids. Germline V gene sequence: CDR1 MNHNY, CDR2 SVGAGI (reference sequence). The CDR3 DNA sequence: TGTGCCAGCAGTTACTCAAACCTAGCGGAGGCCTACGAGCAGTACTTC. It translates to CASSYSNLAEAYEQYF.

The chain joins TRBV11-2 to TRBJ2-7; D unresolved. Between the trimmed V and J ends, which lost 0 bases and 3 bases, there was a span of 6 bases. Germline V gene sequence: CDR1 SGHAT, CDR2 FQNNGV. The CDR3 is made up of 13 amino acids. The CDR3 sequence is CASSLDFSYEQYF. CDR3 bases: TGTGCCAGCAGCTTAGATTTCAGCTACGAGCAGTACTTC.

The rearrangement links TRBV5-1 to TRBJ2-5; 9 bases align to TRBD1. Germline V gene data show CDR1 as SGHRS and CDR2 as YFSETQ. V lost 4 bases and J lost 2; bases outside the gene matches: 6. This CDR3 is 15 amino acids long. The CDR3 reads CASSQQGAGQETQYF. CDR3 bases: TGCGCCAGCAGCCAACAGGGGGCAGGTCAAGAGACCCAGTACTTC.

This chain uses TRBV11-3 with TRBJ2-5, with D possibly being TRBD1 (5 bases). V gave up 3 bases and J gave up 1 base, with 12 bases separating them. From germline, CDR1 is SGHNT and CDR2 YENEEA. The CDR3 runs 15 residues. DNA of the CDR3: TGTGCCAGCAGCTTTGGTAGGCAGGGCCAAGAGACCCAGTACTTC. Its translation: CASSFGRQGQETQYF.